A selection of T cell receptor beta chains follows, all from one sample in a study of control samples from healthy donors and cancer patients. The method was immunoSEQ multiplex PCR; TCRdb's version includes in-frame clones alone and lacks a portion of them. The table lists fewer than 200,000 clones, roughly nine tenths of them singletons. Sequencing was carried out using blood. Receptors originate from a man younger than 45 in good health. Each CDR3 is given with its conserved first and last residue. Each record gives: clone size, CDR3 length, V gene, D gene, CDR3 protein. A D gene is named only where the DNA matches it firmly. The size of a clone is reported for some rows only, either as once, few or many, or as a class for expanded clones.

>-|15|TRBV5-4|-
CASSLGGGSYNEQFF
>-|14|TRBV30|-
CAWTGGAWNEKLFF
>-|15|TRBV9|TRBD1
CASTIGTANTGELFF
>-|12|TRBV12-3/TRBV12-4|-
CASSVAGEGYTF
>-|16|TRBV7-2|-
CASSLAGNPGSYEQYF
>-|21|TRBV10-3|TRBD2
CAISEPRLAGGPVMVYNEQFF
>few|13|TRBV19|-
CAWGRRYNYGYTF
>once|14|TRBV4-2|-
CASSQQGLNTEAFF
>-|13|TRBV10-3|TRBD2
CAIMERGAYEQYF
>-|15|TRBV7-8|-
CASSTPKGVEETQYF
>-|16|TRBV7-9|-
CASSLGSTGKKTEAFF
>-|14|TRBV28|-
CASRPQENTGELFF
>-|13|TRBV27|-
CASSLRIMNEQYF
>-|14|TRBV2|TRBD2
CASSEQRGGDEQFF
>-|15|TRBV2|-
CASSVLGSQGETQYF
>-|15|TRBV30|-
CAWSGGLIWNTEAFF
>-|14|TRBV5-1|TRBD2
CASTLAAGTDTQYF
>once|15|TRBV19|-
CASSRGGRTNEKLFF
>-|13|TRBV27|-
CASSSYVYQPQHF
>-|15|TRBV27|TRBD2
CASRGSGGPSNEQFF
>-|13|TRBV7-9|-
CASSLEVLYEQYF
>-|15|TRBV19|-
CASSPGRIRGEKLFF
>-|15|TRBV6-2/TRBV6-3|TRBD2
CASSYGLAGPDTQYF
>-|15|TRBV19|TRBD2
CASRRTSGNQETQYF
>once|14|TRBV27|TRBD1
CASRVRGYHTEAFF
>-|14|TRBV4-3|TRBD1
CASSRGQGNYGYTF
>-|15|TRBV25-1|-
CASSGLDSQDSPLHF
>-|15|TRBV28|TRBD1
CASSPTTGEGQPQHF
>-|13|TRBV30|TRBD1
CAWTLDRDYEQYF
>-|14|TRBV9|-
CASSPGWNTGELFF
>few|15|TRBV19|TRBD2
CASSILAGGPSEQFF
>-|14|TRBV5-1|-
CASSPRGDGEKLFF
>few|13|TRBV12-3/TRBV12-4|-
CASSLYRGAEAFF
>-|16|TRBV27|TRBD1
CASSGRTGVYQETQYF
>-|14|TRBV7-6|TRBD1
CASSPGGAVGGYTF
>-|12|TRBV9|-
CASSQGKDGYTF
>-|14|TRBV27|TRBD1
CASSYTGGYTEAFF
>once|15|TRBV4-2|-
CASSQELGTDYGYTF
>-|17|TRBV9|TRBD2
CASSVGGLAGHYNEQFF
>-|14|TRBV5-1|-
CASSPGGLGNTIYF
>-|14|TRBV27|-
CASSLERGTDTQYF
>once|17|TRBV5-4|TRBD2
CASSPRTSGRAGETQYF
>-|16|TRBV5-4|TRBD1
CASSLEFPGGGYGYTF
>-|14|TRBV5-1|-
CASSPRANTGELFF
>few|15|TRBV6-1|-
CASSESTRNDSPLHF
>-|11|TRBV29-1|-
CNVMRDTEAFF
>-|13|TRBV6-2/TRBV6-3|TRBD1
CASSRQGPGELFF
>-|15|TRBV28|TRBD1
CASSLYRGFAYGYTF
>-|13|TRBV28|TRBD1
CASSLLQGVTAFF